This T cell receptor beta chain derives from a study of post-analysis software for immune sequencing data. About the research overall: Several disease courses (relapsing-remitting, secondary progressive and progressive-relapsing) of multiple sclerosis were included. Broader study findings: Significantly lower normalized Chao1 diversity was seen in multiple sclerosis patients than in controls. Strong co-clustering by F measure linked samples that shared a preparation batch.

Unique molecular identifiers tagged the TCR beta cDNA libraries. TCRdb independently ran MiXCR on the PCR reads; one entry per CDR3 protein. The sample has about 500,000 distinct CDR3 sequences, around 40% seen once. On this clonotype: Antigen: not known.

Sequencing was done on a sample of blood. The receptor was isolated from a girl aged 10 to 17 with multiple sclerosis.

CDR3: CASSLDKTGRMNTEAFF. CDR3 nucleotides: TGTGCCAGCAGCTTAGATAAGACAGGGCGGATGAACACTGAAGCTTTCTTT. The rearrangement joins TRBV7-8 to TRBJ1-1; 7 nucleotides align to TRBD1. The ends lost 1 base at V and 0 bases at J; junction bases unmatched: 8. CDR1 and CDR2 from the germline V gene are SGHVS and FQNEAQ. This CDR3 is built from 17 residues.